This T cell receptor (beta chain) stems from a study of T cells in localized non-small cell lung cancer. The data were produced by immunoSEQ multiplex PCR, yet TCRdb's version contains in-frame clones alone and is incomplete. The sample consists of under 5,500 clones, roughly 33% of them appearing once. Sequencing used lung tumor tissue, obtained before any cancer treatment. The receptors come from a female donor over 55 with stage I lung adenocarcinoma.

The genes are TRBV18 and TRBJ2-5, with 7 bases fitting TRBD1. The CDR3 length is 14 residues. The V and J ends lost 2 bases and 5 bases, in that order; junction bases with no gene match: 5. Germline V gene sequence: CDR1 KGHSH, CDR2 LQKENI. This CDR3 is CASSPIRGPETQYF. The CDR3 DNA sequence: TGTGCCAGCTCACCAATTAGGGGGCCGGAGACCCAGTACTTC.